This T cell receptor (beta chain) emerged from a study of beta chain features in type 1 diabetes. Isolated RNA was reverse transcribed in full, so expressed TCRB transcripts were sequenced. Some clones are missing from TCRdb's copy, which holds only in-frame ones; the method was immunoSEQ multiplex PCR. The table lists 120,000 to 150,000 clones, about 7% of them singletons, with approximately 1.5% in the top ten. There are 16 residues in the CDR3. Per germline, CDR1 SGHAT and CDR2 FQNNGV. Trimming stripped 1 base from V and 4 bases from J, with 14 bases between. The specimen sequenced was central memory CD4+ T cells from blood. V usage is TRBV11-2 and J usage is TRBJ2-1, with D possibly TRBD2 on 5 matching bases. This sequence was found in a woman aged 30 to 39 in good health. The CDR3 DNA follows: TGTGCCAGCAGCTTAGGGGCTAGCTCCTCGTACAATGAGCAGTTCTTC. Its protein is CASSLGASSSYNEQFF.